This paragraph covers one T cell receptor (beta chain) sequence. The antigen is not known. Germline V gene lookup returns CDR1 MDHEN and CDR2 SYDVKM. The CDR3 has 14 residues. V was trimmed by 6 bases and J by 4 bases, leaving 15 bases between them. Unrecorded immune exposure was likely among donors, who were nominally healthy when sampled. This entry comes from a study of cytomegalovirus exposure and HLA in healthy donors. Study conclusions and caveats: It was confirmed in vitro that a few of the CMV-associated chains were specific for CMV antigens. TCR beta chain V- and J-gene trimming was linked, in a later analysis, to a missense variant in DCLRE1C.

A multiplex PCR was run with 60 Vbeta primers and 13 Jbeta primers. Under the authors' procedure: A later analysis counted 80 million or so unique TCR beta chains, about 11 million shared. The repertoire was sequenced with immunoSEQ multiplex PCR; TCRdb's copy has only in-frame clones and lacks some. V, J and clone size were drawn from that table, and D and trimming were deduced from the DNA. The data hold 100,000 to 150,000 clones, with 80% observed a single time. The source material was PBMCs. The TCR originated in a man in his forties or fifties in good health and CMV-seronegative. The gene calls are TRBV28 and TRBJ1-2, with D possibly matching TRBD1 (6 bases). CDR3 bases: TGTGCCAGCAGACGAGAGACAGGCTTCTATGGCTACACCTTC. Its translation is CASRRETGFYGYTF.